A selection of T cell receptor beta chains follows, all from one sample in a study. TCRdb reanalysed the 5' RACE reads using MiXCR and keeps one entry per CDR3 protein. Of about 50,000 distinct CDR3 sequences in the sample, 17% were seen once. Sequencing was performed on naive CD4+ T cells sorted from blood. The receptors derive from a female donor with breast cancer. Both conserved end residues are part of each CDR3. Each record gives: V gene, J gene, D gene, clone size, CDR3 protein, CDR3 DNA. D genes are given only for firm matches. Clone size appears in some rows only: once, few, many, or a class for an expanded clone.

v_gene: TRBV3-1; j_gene: TRBJ1-5; d_gene: .; abundance: few; CDR3aa: CASSQDMSQPQHF; CDR3nt: TGTGCCAGCAGCCAAGATATGAGTCAGCCCCAGCATTTT
v_gene: TRBV5-1; j_gene: TRBJ1-2; d_gene: .; abundance: many; CDR3aa: CASSLGRGYYGYTF; CDR3nt: TGCGCCAGCAGCTTGGGCCGGGGATACTATGGCTACACCTTC
v_gene: TRBV20-1; j_gene: TRBJ2-3; d_gene: .; abundance: many; CDR3aa: CSAVGRPTDTQYF; CDR3nt: TGCAGTGCGGTAGGGAGACCTACAGATACGCAGTATTTT
v_gene: TRBV27; j_gene: TRBJ1-2; d_gene: .; abundance: many; CDR3aa: CASSVDSANYGYTF; CDR3nt: TGTGCCAGCAGCGTCGACAGCGCTAACTATGGCTACACCTTC
v_gene: TRBV20-1; j_gene: TRBJ2-3; d_gene: .; abundance: .; CDR3aa: CSATPAVTDTQYF; CDR3nt: TGCAGTGCTACCCCCGCGGTCACAGATACGCAGTATTTT
v_gene: TRBV20-1; j_gene: TRBJ2-5; d_gene: .; abundance: .; CDR3aa: CSASETQYF; CDR3nt: TGCAGTGCTAGCGAGACCCAGTACTTC
v_gene: TRBV4-3; j_gene: TRBJ2-7; d_gene: .; abundance: many; CDR3aa: CASSQSVGPGGEQYF; CDR3nt: TGCGCCAGCAGCCAAAGCGTCGGCCCCGGGGGAGAGCAGTACTTC
v_gene: TRBV5-1; j_gene: TRBJ2-1; d_gene: TRBD1; abundance: .; CDR3aa: CASSTDRGHNEQFF; CDR3nt: TGCGCCAGCAGCACGGACAGGGGGCATAATGAGCAGTTCTTC
v_gene: TRBV12-3/TRBV12-4; j_gene: TRBJ1-1; d_gene: TRBD1; abundance: .; CDR3aa: CASSLRDRGNTEAFF; CDR3nt: TGTGCCAGCAGTCTCCGAGACAGGGGAAACACTGAAGCTTTCTTT
v_gene: TRBV5-4; j_gene: TRBJ1-2; d_gene: .; abundance: few; CDR3aa: CASSPSLTMGRSFGYTF; CDR3nt: TGTGCCAGCAGCCCCTCTCTTACGATGGGGCGATCCTTTGGCTACACCTTC
v_gene: TRBV3-1; j_gene: TRBJ2-7; d_gene: TRBD2; abundance: .; CDR3aa: CASSLRTGGAGEQYF; CDR3nt: TGTGCCAGCAGCCTCCGGACGGGGGGAGCTGGCGAGCAGTACTTC
v_gene: TRBV20-1; j_gene: TRBJ2-5; d_gene: TRBD2; abundance: many; CDR3aa: CSARDSQRDGTQYF; CDR3nt: TGCAGTGCTAGAGATAGTCAGCGGGATGGGACCCAGTACTTC
v_gene: TRBV10-3; j_gene: TRBJ1-2; d_gene: TRBD1; abundance: few; CDR3aa: CATGTGNYGYTF; CDR3nt: TGTGCCACTGGGACAGGGAACTATGGCTACACCTTC
v_gene: TRBV4-1; j_gene: TRBJ1-4; d_gene: .; abundance: .; CDR3aa: CASSLLGEKLCF; CDR3nt: TGCGCCAGCAGCCTCCTTGGGGAAAAACTGTGTTTT
v_gene: TRBV7-2; j_gene: TRBJ1-1; d_gene: .; abundance: .; CDR3aa: CASSLSGLNTEALF; CDR3nt: TGTGCCAGCAGCTTAAGTGGTCTAAACACTGAAGCTCTCTTT
v_gene: TRBV7-3; j_gene: TRBJ2-3; d_gene: TRBD2; abundance: few; CDR3aa: CASSLLAPSGGVEDTQYF; CDR3nt: TGTGCCAGCAGCTTACTCGCCCCTAGCGGGGGGGTGGAAGATACGCAGTATTTT
v_gene: TRBV18; j_gene: TRBJ2-5; d_gene: .; abundance: .; CDR3aa: CASSPNEETQYF; CDR3nt: TGTGCCAGCTCACCGAACGAAGAGACCCAGTACTTC
v_gene: TRBV20-1; j_gene: TRBJ1-5; d_gene: .; abundance: few; CDR3aa: CSAIAGSNQPQHF; CDR3nt: TGCAGTGCCATCGCTGGGAGCAATCAGCCCCAGCATTTT
v_gene: TRBV12-3/TRBV12-4; j_gene: TRBJ2-1; d_gene: TRBD2; abundance: many; CDR3aa: CASSPLGTSGRDEQFF; CDR3nt: TGTGCCAGCAGTCCCCTAGGGACTAGCGGGAGAGATGAGCAGTTCTTC
v_gene: TRBV7-2; j_gene: TRBJ2-3; d_gene: .; abundance: few; CDR3aa: CASSFFTDTQYF; CDR3nt: TGTGCCAGCAGCTTCTTCACAGATACGCAGTATTTT
v_gene: TRBV5-1; j_gene: TRBJ1-2; d_gene: .; abundance: few; CDR3aa: CASSLEPGQPYGYTF; CDR3nt: TGCGCCAGCAGCTTGGAGCCTGGACAGCCTTATGGCTACACCTTC
v_gene: TRBV15; j_gene: TRBJ2-3; d_gene: TRBD1; abundance: .; CDR3aa: CATSREGQGVYTQYF; CDR3nt: TGTGCCACCAGCAGAGAGGGACAGGGTGTGTATACGCAGTATTTT
v_gene: TRBV7-2; j_gene: TRBJ2-7; d_gene: .; abundance: .; CDR3aa: CASSPETAAEQYF; CDR3nt: TGTGCCAGCAGCCCAGAGACGGCCGCCGAGCAGTACTTC